One sample yielded the 8 T cell receptor beta chains listed below, sequenced in a study of CD8 T cells in ankylosing spondylitis. Via MiXCR, TCRdb re-called the 5' RACE reads, giving one row per CDR3 protein. The sample lists about 69,000 distinct CDR3 sequences; roughly 5.2% were seen once. Sequenced material: blood, either unsorted or a sorted T cell fraction (not recorded which). These receptor sequences come from a male donor with ankylosing spondylitis or in good health (not recorded which).

This clonotype occurred many times. Compared with germline, one end of the junction differs, possibly owing to a read error. The J gene is TRBJ2-7, the V gene TRBV28; D remains ambiguous. Germline values: CDR1 MDHEN, CDR2 SYDVKM. The CDR3 runs to 13 residues. This chain's CDR3 is CASSSGAPGFHLF. The CDR3 DNA reads TGTGCCAGCAGCTCGGGTGCCCCTGGTTTTCATCTCTTC. Filled out from reference TRBV28 and TRBJ2-7, the complete variable domain reads DVKVTQSSRYLVKRTGEKVFLECVQDMDHENMFWYRQDPGLGLRLIYFSYDVKMKEKGDIPEGYSVSREKKERFSLILESASTNQTSMYLCASSSGAPGFHLFGPGTRLTVT.

A few counts support this clonotype. The chain links TRBV11-2 to TRBJ1-2; the D is unclear. The V gene lost 5 bases and the J gene lost 1 base, with 11 bases spanning the gap. This CDR3 spans 14 amino acids. The germline gives CDR1 SGHAT, CDR2 FQNNGV. The CDR3 is CASSRPGGNYGYTF. CDR3 nucleotides: TGTGCCAGCAGCCGACCGGGCGGTAACTATGGCTACACCTTC.

In its sample, this clonotype was seen many times. The V and J genes are TRBV9 and TRBJ1-6; D possibly corresponds to TRBD1 (5 bases). V was trimmed by 0 bases and J by 8 bases, leaving 6 bases between them. The V gene's germline CDR1 is SGDLS and CDR2 YYNGEE. This CDR3 comprises 13 residues. This CDR3 is CASSVEQDSPLHF. CDR3 coding DNA: TGTGCCAGCAGCGTAGAACAGGATTCACCCCTCCACTTT.

This rearrangement joins TRBV20-1 to TRBJ2-1; TRBD1 matches at 7 bases. CDR1 and CDR2 from the germline V gene are DFQATT and SNEGSKA (reference sequence). V shed 3 bases and J 5 bases; nucleotides not matched to a gene: 10. CDR3 length: 15 residues. CDR3 loop: CSASEAGTENNEQFF. CDR3 DNA sequence: TGCAGTGCTAGTGAAGCCGGGACAGAGAACAATGAGCAGTTCTTC.

This clonotype was recorded many times. The genes are TRBV2 and TRBJ2-7; a possible D gene is TRBD1 (6 bases). The CDR3 loop spans 14 amino acids. The V gene's germline CDR1 is SNHLY and CDR2 FYNNEI. V was clipped by 3 bases and J by 5 bases, with 14 bases between them. DNA for the CDR3: TGTGCCAGCAGTGAGGTGGGGGCGCGCCACGAGCAGTACTTC. Translated, it gives CASSEVGARHEQYF.

The J gene is TRBJ2-5, the V gene TRBV7-9, with 9 bases matching TRBD1. In germline, CDR1 is SEHNR, CDR2 FQNEAQ (reference sequence). The CDR3 runs 13 residues. V dropped 7 bases and J dropped 6; count of bases not matched to a gene: 6. In DNA, the CDR3 is TGTGCCAGCACCGCGGACAGGGGACAGACCCAGTACTTC. Amino acids: CASTADRGQTQYF.

This clonotype appeared many times. The V call is TRBV7-2, the J call TRBJ2-2, with D tentatively TRBD2 (6 bases). This CDR3 region has 15 residues. Germline CDR1 reads SGHTA; CDR2 reads FQGNSA. Trimming shortened V by 5 bases and J by 0 bases, and 10 bases separated the two germline ends. The CDR3 reads CASSAGTSNTGELFF. In DNA, the CDR3 is TGTGCCAGCAGCGCCGGGACTTCGAACACCGGGGAGCTGTTTTTT.

This clonotype was recorded at least ten times. The chain uses TRBV6-5 and TRBJ1-1; 8 bases are a match to TRBD1. V lost 7 bases, J lost 10 bases, and 8 bases stayed unmatched. CDR1 and CDR2 (germline): MNHEY, SVGAGI. CDR3 length equals 12 residues. In DNA form, the CDR3 reads TGTGCCAGCAACTTAGGACAGGGTGCAGCTTTCTTT. Protein sequence: CASNLGQGAAFF.